The clone carrying this TCR beta chain was recorded a few times. What it binds is unknown. Constant-region reverse primers amplified full-length variable regions, followed by semi-nested Nested Universal Primer A PCR. TCRdb reprocessed the 5' RACE reads with MiXCR, giving one entry per CDR3 protein. The repertoire holds approximately 44,000 distinct CDR3 sequences, less than 30% seen once, with about 3.7% in the top ten. Study-level results: Tumor-infiltrating Treg TCR alpha and beta sequences overlapped most with tumor naive CD4+ T cells, then blood naive. The TCR gene usage of tumor memory CD4+ T cells clustered together with blood and lymph node memory CD4+ cells and with lymph node naive CD4+ cells.

The memory fraction was CD4+CD45RO+CD25- cells. This CDR3 has 12 residues. V was clipped by 9 bases and J by 0 bases, with 8 bases between them. CDR1 and CDR2 (germline): LNHNV, YYDKDF (reference sequence). The sequence derives from a female donor with breast cancer. J is TRBJ1-2 and V is TRBV15, with unresolved D. The sequencing sample was made of memory CD4+ T cells sorted from a lymph node. Documented subset: memory CD4+ T cells, CD4+CD45RO+CD25-. The CDR3 DNA follows: TGTGCCACTGGGAGCACTAACTATGGCTACACCTTC. Protein product: CATGSTNYGYTF.